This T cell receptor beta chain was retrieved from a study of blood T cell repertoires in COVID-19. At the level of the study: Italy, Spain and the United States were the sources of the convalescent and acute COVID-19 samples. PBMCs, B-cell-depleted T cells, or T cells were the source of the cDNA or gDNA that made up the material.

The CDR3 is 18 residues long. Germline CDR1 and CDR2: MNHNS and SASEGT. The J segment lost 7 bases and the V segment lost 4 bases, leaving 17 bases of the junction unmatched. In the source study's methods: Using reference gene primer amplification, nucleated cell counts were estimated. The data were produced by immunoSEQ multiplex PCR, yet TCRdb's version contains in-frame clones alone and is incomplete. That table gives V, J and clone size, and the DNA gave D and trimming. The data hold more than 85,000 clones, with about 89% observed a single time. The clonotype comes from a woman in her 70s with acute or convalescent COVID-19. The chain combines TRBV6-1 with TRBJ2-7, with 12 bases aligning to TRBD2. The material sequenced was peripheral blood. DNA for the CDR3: TGTGCCAGCAGTGGACTAGCGGGAGAGCATGGCATCCGGCGGGAGCAGTACTTC. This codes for CASSGLAGEHGIRREQYF.